Below, 17 T cell receptor beta chains from the same sample are listed, as sequenced in a study of blood T cell repertoires in COVID-19. The table came from immunoSEQ multiplex PCR; TCRdb's copy has only in-frame clones and leaves some out. The sample carries around 250,000 clones, 90% to 95% recorded once. What was sequenced was PBMCs or T cells enriched from blood (not recorded which). These receptors were taken from a human donor in a cohort exposed to, infected with or recovered from COVID-19 (not recorded which). The donor label of this sample is uncertain.

This chain connects TRBV7-9 to TRBJ2-2; TRBD1 agrees at 7 bases. V lost 7 bases and J lost 5; bases outside the gene matches: 10. The CDR3 spans 15 residues. In germline, CDR1 is SEHNR, CDR2 FQNEAQ (reference sequence). The CDR3 DNA follows: TGTGCCAGCAACCCGACACAGGGGCTAACCGGGGAGCTGTTTTTT. Protein product: CASNPTQGLTGELFF. The complete variable domain, with remaining parts taken from reference TRBV7-9 and TRBJ2-2, reads DTGVSQNPRHKITKRGQNVTFRCDPISEHNRLYWYRQTLGQGPEFLTYFQNEAQLEKSRLLSDRFSAERPKGSFSTLEIQRTEQGDSAMYLCASNPTQGLTGELFFGEGSRLTVL.

The chain carries TRBV19 and TRBJ1-4, with 10 bases lining up with TRBD1. The ends lost 5 bases at V and 7 bases at J; junction bases unmatched: 7. There are 15 residues in the CDR3. Germline V CDR1 and CDR2: LNHDA, SQIVND (reference sequence). The CDR3 DNA reads TGTGCCAGTAGTCTTGGTGGGACAGGGGTTGAAAAACTGTTTTTT. Its protein product is CASSLGGTGVEKLFF.

V is TRBV30 and J is TRBJ1-5; D may be TRBD1 (6 bases). Germline V lookup: CDR1 GTSNPN, CDR2 SVGIG (reference sequence). V lost 6 bases and J lost 8, with 17 bases in between. This CDR3 spans 13 amino acids. The CDR3 sequence is CACKQGVGEPQHF. The CDR3 DNA sequence: TGTGCCTGTAAACAGGGCGTGGGGGAGCCCCAGCATTTT.

The CDR3 sequence: CAWTSGNQETQYF. Written as DNA, the CDR3 is TGTGCCTGGACAAGCGGGAACCAAGAGACCCAGTACTTC. This chain links TRBV30 with TRBJ2-5; 7 nucleotides agree with TRBD2. The CDR3 extends over 13 amino acids. Germline V gives CDR1 GTSNPN, CDR2 SVGIG (reference sequence). V was pared by 4 bases and J by 0 bases, with 2 bases of the junction left unmatched.

The chain combines TRBV5-1 with TRBJ2-7, with a possible D match to TRBD1 (5 bases). V was pared by 0 bases and J by 1 base, with 8 bases between. Germline V gene lookup returns CDR1 SGHRS and CDR2 YFSETQ. The CDR3 spans 14 residues. The CDR3 DNA reads TGCGCCAGCAGCTTGGGACCAGGGTCCTACGAGCAGTACTTC. As protein: CASSLGPGSYEQYF.

The chain has TRBV10-3 and TRBJ2-7, with 7 positions matching TRBD1. Trimming cost V 2 bases and J 3 bases; bases outside gene matches: 4. The CDR3 length is 14 residues. Germline V gene data show CDR1 as ENHRY and CDR2 as SYGVKD. CDR3 DNA: TGTGCCATCAGTGAGAGGGGGACAGTCTACGAGCAGTACTTC. It specifies CAISERGTVYEQYF.

This clone was observed a few times. CDR3 sequence: CASSEIADSYEQYF. The CDR3 bases are TGCGCCAGCAGTGAAATCGCCGACAGTTACGAGCAGTACTTC. This chain links TRBV10-1 with TRBJ2-7, with D maybe TRBD1 (5 bases). The CDR3 is made up of 14 amino acids. Germline assignment: CDR1 WNHNN and CDR2 SYGVQD (reference sequence). The V and J ends lost 3 bases and 4 bases respectively, with 13 bases between them.

The V call is TRBV3-1 (or the pseudogene TRBV3-2), the J call TRBJ1-6; a possible D gene is TRBD1 (5 bases). The CDR3 is 15 amino acids. Germline CDR1 reads LGHDT; CDR2 reads YNNKEL (reference sequence). Trimming removed 6 bases at V and 8 bases at J, with 17 bases between. The CDR3 DNA reads TGTGCCAGCAGTCAGCGGGGGTCCAGGGATTCACCCCTCCACTTT. Amino acids: CASSQRGSRDSPLHF.

V and J are TRBV4-1 and TRBJ1-6, with a possible D match to TRBD1 (6 bases). V lost 0 bases, J lost 9 bases, and 12 bases lay in between. The CDR3 is 15 residues long. In germline, CDR1 is MGHRA, CDR2 YSYEKL. The CDR3 is CASSQDLGAGSPLHF. CDR3 sequence (DNA): TGCGCCAGCAGCCAAGATTTGGGGGCCGGTTCACCCCTCCACTTT.

The gene calls are TRBV7-8 and TRBJ1-6; possible D gene TRBD1, 5 bases. CDR1 and CDR2 (germline): SGHVS, FQNEAQ. Trimming removed 4 bases at V and 6 bases at J, with 10 bases between. CDR3 size: 14 residues. The CDR3 region has the DNA TGTGCCAGCAGCTACGACAGCTCTAATTCACCCCTCCACTTT. This sequence encodes CASSYDSSNSPLHF. Full variable domain (remainder filled in from reference TRBV7-8 and TRBJ1-6): GAGVSQSPRYKVAKRGQDVALRCDPISGHVSLFWYQQALGQGPEFLTYFQNEAQLDKSGLPSDRFFAERPEGSVSTLKIQRTQQEDSAVYLCASSYDSSNSPLHFGNGTRLTVT.

The chain links TRBV2 to TRBJ1-1; D may be TRBD1 (6 bases). The CDR3 totals 13 residues. Trimming took off 6 bases at V and 1 base at J, with 9 bases between the two ends. CDR1 SNHLY and CDR2 FYNNEI come from the germline V gene. The CDR3 bases are TGTGCCAGCAGACAGACAGGGAACACTGAAGCTTTCTTT. Translating it yields CASRQTGNTEAFF.

CDR3 in amino acids: CAIKGGGDYGYTF. The CDR3 DNA follows: TGTGCCATTAAAGGGGGTGGTGACTATGGCTACACCTTC. This chain uses TRBV10-3 with TRBJ1-2; a possible D gene is TRBD1 (6 bases). This CDR3 region has 13 residues. Germline V gene sequence: CDR1 ENHRY, CDR2 SYGVKD. The germline V and J ends were trimmed by 9 bases and 3 bases, with 14 bases remaining between them.

The chain joins TRBV5-1 to TRBJ1-3; the match to TRBD1 covers 8 bases. Germline V gene sequence: CDR1 SGHRS, CDR2 YFSETQ. The length of the CDR3 is 17 residues. V shed 4 bases, J shed 0 bases, and the junction held 9 bases outside the gene matches. Here the CDR3 DNA reads TGCGCCAGCAGCCAAGACAGGGGCGCGAGCTCTGGAAACACCATATATTTT. Translated, it gives CASSQDRGASSGNTIYF.

This chain connects TRBV7-8 to TRBJ1-3, with no clear D. Germline CDR1 and CDR2: SGHVS and FQNEAQ. V shed 5 bases and J shed 4 bases, with 15 bases lying between them. The CDR3 sequence is 15 residues long. The CDR3 region is CASSHSGRPGNTIYF. CDR3 in DNA: TGTGCCAGCAGCCACTCCGGGAGGCCCGGAAACACCATATATTTT.

V usage is TRBV24-1 and J usage is TRBJ2-7, with D perhaps TRBD2 (7 bases). V lost 5 bases, J lost 6 bases, and 16 bases lay in between. The CDR3 has 14 amino acids. Germline V gene lookup returns CDR1 KGHDR and CDR2 SFDVKD. The CDR3: CATSGGGTGTEQYF. CDR3 coding DNA: TGTGCCACCAGTGGGGGGGGCACGGGCACCGAGCAGTACTTC.

This chain connects TRBV5-5 to TRBJ1-1; D is unclear. The CDR3 runs to 14 residues. V was shortened by 4 bases and J by 0 bases, with 10 bases between the two germline ends. Germline assignment: CDR1 SGHKS and CDR2 YYEKEE (reference sequence). The CDR3 region has the DNA TGTGCCAGCAGCACCCAGGCAGTGAACACTGAAGCTTTCTTT. It encodes CASSTQAVNTEAFF.

The gene calls are TRBV10-3 and TRBJ2-3; 12 bases line up with TRBD2. V dropped 2 bases and J dropped 6; count of bases not matched to a gene: 12. This CDR3 region has 18 residues. From germline, CDR1 is ENHRY and CDR2 SYGVKD. The CDR3 sequence is CAISEQRLAGAPRDTQYF. For the CDR3, the DNA is TGTGCCATCAGTGAGCAAAGACTAGCGGGGGCCCCGCGGGATACGCAGTATTTT.